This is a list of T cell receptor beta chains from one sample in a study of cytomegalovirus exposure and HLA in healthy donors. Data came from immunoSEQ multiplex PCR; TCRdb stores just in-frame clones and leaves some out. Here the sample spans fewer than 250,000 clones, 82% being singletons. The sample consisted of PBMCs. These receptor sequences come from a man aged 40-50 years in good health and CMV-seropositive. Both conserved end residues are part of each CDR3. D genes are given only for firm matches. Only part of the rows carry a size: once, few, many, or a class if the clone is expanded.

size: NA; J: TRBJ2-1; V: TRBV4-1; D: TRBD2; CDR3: CASRAAGTYNEQFF; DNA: TGCGCCAGCAGGGCAGCGGGAACCTACAATGAGCAGTTCTTC
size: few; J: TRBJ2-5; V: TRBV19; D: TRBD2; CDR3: CASSVAGGSETQYF; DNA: TGTGCCAGTAGTGTGGCGGGAGGGAGTGAGACCCAGTACTTC
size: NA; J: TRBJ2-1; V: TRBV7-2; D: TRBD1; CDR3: CASNRQGDSYNEQFF; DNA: TGTGCCAGCAATCGGCAGGGGGATTCCTACAATGAGCAGTTCTTC
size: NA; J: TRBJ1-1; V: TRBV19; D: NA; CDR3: CASSHMNTEAFF; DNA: TGTGCCAGTAGTCACATGAACACTGAAGCTTTCTTT
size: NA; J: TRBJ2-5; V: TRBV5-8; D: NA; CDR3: CASSLTGLETQYF; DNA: TGTGCCAGCAGCTTGACAGGGTTAGAGACCCAGTACTTC
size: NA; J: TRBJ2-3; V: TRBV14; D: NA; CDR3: CASRGGTSTDTQYF; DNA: TGTGCCAGCAGGGGCGGGACTAGCACAGATACGCAGTATTTT
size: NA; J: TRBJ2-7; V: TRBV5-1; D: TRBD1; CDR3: CASSTDRYSYEQYF; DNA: TGCGCCAGCAGTACGGACAGGTACTCCTACGAGCAGTACTTC
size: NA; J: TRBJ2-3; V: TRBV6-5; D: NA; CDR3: CASTDGQLSTDTQYF; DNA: TGTGCCAGCACCGATGGGCAGTTAAGCACAGATACGCAGTATTTT
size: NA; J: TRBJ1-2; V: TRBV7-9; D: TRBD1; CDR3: CASSFGQGVGYYGYTF; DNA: TGTGCCAGCAGCTTCGGACAGGGGGTCGGATACTATGGCTACACCTTC
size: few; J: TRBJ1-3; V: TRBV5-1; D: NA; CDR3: CASSPGVFSGNTIYF; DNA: TGCGCCAGCAGCCCAGGGGTCTTCTCTGGAAACACCATATATTTT
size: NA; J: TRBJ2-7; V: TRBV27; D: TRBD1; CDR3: CASSLLPRTGLPYEQYF; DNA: TGTGCCAGCAGTTTACTCCCCCGGACAGGGCTACCCTACGAGCAGTACTTC
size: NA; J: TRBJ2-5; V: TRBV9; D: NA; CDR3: CASSVSRSGEVQETQYF; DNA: TGTGCCAGCAGCGTATCCCGTAGCGGAGAGGTACAAGAGACCCAGTACTTC
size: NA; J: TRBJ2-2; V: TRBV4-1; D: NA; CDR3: CASSPRTGLGELFF; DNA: TGCGCCAGCAGCCCTAGAACAGGGCTCGGGGAGCTGTTTTTT
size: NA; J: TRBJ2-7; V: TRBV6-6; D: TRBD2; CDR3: CASSTGLAGGWEQYF; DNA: TGTGCCAGCAGTACCGGACTAGCGGGAGGTTGGGAGCAGTACTTC
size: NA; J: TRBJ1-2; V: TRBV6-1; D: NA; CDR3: CASSEVNLWATRGYTF; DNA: TGTGCCAGCAGTGAAGTAAATCTTTGGGCAACTCGCGGCTACACCTTC
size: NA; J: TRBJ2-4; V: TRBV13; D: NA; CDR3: CASSSEGSENIQYF; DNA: TGTGCCAGCAGCTCGGAGGGTTCGGAAAACATTCAGTACTTC
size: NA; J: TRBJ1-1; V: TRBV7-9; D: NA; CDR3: CASSWGVDGNTEAFF; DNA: TGTGCCAGCAGCTGGGGCGTTGACGGGAACACTGAAGCTTTCTTT
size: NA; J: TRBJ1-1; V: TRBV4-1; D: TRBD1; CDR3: CASSSGTAGKPEAFF; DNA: TGCGCCAGCAGCTCCGGGACAGCCGGTAAACCTGAAGCTTTCTTT
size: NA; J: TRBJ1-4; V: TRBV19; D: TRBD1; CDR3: CASSIEGAGNEKLFF; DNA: TGTGCCAGTAGTATCGAGGGGGCGGGTAATGAAAAACTGTTTTTT
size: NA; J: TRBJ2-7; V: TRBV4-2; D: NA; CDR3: CASSPGVGGSGYEQYF; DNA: TGTGCCAGCAGCCCAGGGGTCGGGGGGAGCGGCTACGAGCAGTACTTC
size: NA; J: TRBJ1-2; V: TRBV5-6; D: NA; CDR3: CASSPDSSYGYTF; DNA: TGTGCCAGCAGCCCTGACAGTTCCTATGGCTACACCTTC
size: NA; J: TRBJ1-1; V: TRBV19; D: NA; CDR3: CASSPSRRGNTEAFF; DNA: TGTGCCAGTAGTCCCTCACGAAGAGGGAACACTGAAGCTTTCTTT
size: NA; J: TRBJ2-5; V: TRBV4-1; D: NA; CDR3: CASSQPRAGDRETQYF; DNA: TGCGCCAGCAGCCAACCTCGGGCAGGGGATCGAGAGACCCAGTACTTC
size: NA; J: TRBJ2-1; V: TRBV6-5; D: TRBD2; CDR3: CASSYRGLFPYNEQFF; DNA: TGTGCCAGCAGTTACCGGGGACTATTCCCCTACAATGAGCAGTTCTTC
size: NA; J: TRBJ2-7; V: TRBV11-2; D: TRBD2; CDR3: CASSFGFSGRNPYEQYF; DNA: TGTGCCAGCAGCTTTGGCTTTAGCGGGAGGAACCCCTACGAGCAGTACTTC
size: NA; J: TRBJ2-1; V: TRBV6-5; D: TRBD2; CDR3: CASSPSGPSGNEQFF; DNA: TGTGCCAGCAGTCCTAGCGGCCCCTCGGGGAATGAGCAGTTCTTC
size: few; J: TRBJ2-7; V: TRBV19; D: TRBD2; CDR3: CASSSQRGSSYEQYF; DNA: TGTGCCAGTAGTAGCCAGCGCGGGAGTAGCTACGAGCAGTACTTC
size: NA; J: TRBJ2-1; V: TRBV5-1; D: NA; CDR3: CASSLGREVNEQFF; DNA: TGCGCCAGCAGCTTGGGCAGGGAAGTAAATGAGCAGTTCTTC
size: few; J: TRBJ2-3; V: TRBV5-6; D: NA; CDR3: CASSFSSSTDTQYF; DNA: TGTGCCAGCAGCTTTAGCAGTAGCACAGATACGCAGTATTTT
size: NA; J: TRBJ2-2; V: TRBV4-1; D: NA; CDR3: CASSQARASGELFF; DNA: TGCGCCAGCAGCCAGGCCAGGGCATCCGGGGAGCTGTTTTTT
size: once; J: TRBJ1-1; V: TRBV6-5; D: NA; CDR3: CASSYSGRNTEAFF; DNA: TGTGCCAGCAGTTACTCGGGGAGGAACACTGAAGCTTTCTTT
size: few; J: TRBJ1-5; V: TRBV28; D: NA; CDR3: CASSLVVDSVSSNQPQHF; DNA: TGTGCCAGCAGTTTAGTAGTTGACAGTGTCTCTAGCAATCAGCCCCAGCATTTT
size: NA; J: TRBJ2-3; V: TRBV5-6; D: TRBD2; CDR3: CASSWTSGKYTQYF; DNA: TGTGCCAGCAGCTGGACTAGCGGGAAATATACGCAGTATTTT
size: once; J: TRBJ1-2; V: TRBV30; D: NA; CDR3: CAWSGYRVHYGYTF; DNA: TGTGCCTGGAGTGGGTACAGGGTTCACTATGGCTACACCTTC
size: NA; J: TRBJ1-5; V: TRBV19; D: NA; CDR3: CATDSYGGGQPQHF; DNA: TGTGCCACCGACAGTTACGGAGGAGGGCAGCCCCAGCATTTT
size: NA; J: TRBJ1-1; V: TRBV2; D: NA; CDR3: CASSDSGFHTEAFF; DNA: TGTGCCAGCAGTGACTCGGGGTTCCACACTGAAGCTTTCTTT
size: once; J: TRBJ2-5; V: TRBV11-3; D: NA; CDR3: CASSLDLGPGQETQYF; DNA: TGTGCCAGCAGCTTAGATCTGGGGCCAGGACAAGAGACCCAGTACTTC
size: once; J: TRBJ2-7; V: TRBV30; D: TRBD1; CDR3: CAWSVGTGVTYEQYF; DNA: TGTGCCTGGAGTGTTGGGACAGGGGTTACCTACGAGCAGTACTTC
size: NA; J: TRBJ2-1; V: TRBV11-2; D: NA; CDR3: CASSLDSSLYNEQFF; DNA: TGTGCCAGCAGCCTGGACTCTTCCCTGTACAATGAGCAGTTCTTC
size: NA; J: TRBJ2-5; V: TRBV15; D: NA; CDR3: CATSRGGGAGETQYF; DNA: TGTGCCACCAGCAGAGGAGGAGGGGCGGGGGAGACCCAGTACTTC
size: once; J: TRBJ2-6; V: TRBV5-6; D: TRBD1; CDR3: CASSQGTGVAGANVLTF; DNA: TGTGCCAGCAGCCAAGGGACAGGGGTCGCTGGGGCCAACGTCCTGACTTTC
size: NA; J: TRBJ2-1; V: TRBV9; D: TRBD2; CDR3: CASSVLAGGLSPYNEQFF; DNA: TGTGCCAGCAGCGTACTAGCGGGAGGCCTATCTCCCTACAATGAGCAGTTCTTC